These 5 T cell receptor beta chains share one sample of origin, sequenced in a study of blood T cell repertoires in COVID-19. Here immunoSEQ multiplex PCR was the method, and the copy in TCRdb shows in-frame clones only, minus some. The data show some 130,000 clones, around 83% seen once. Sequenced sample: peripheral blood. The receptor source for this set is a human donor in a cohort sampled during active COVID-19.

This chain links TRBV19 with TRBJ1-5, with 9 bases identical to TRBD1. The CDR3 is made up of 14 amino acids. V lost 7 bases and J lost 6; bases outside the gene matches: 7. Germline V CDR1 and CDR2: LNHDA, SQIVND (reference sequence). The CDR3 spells CASTGTGSFQPQHF. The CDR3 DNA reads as TGTGCCAGTACCGGGACAGGGAGTTTTCAGCCCCAGCATTTT.

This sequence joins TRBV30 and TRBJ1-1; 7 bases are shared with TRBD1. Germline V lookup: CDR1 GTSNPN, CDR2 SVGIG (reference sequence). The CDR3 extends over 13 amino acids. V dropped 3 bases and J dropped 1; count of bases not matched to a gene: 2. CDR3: CAWRGTANTEAFF. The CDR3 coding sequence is TGTGCCTGGAGGGGGACAGCGAACACTGAAGCTTTCTTT.

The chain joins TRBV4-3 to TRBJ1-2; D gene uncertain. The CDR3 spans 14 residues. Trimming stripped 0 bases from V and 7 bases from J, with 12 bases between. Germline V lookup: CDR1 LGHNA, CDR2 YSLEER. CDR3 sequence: CASSQDWAGVGYTF. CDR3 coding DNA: TGCGCCAGCAGCCAAGATTGGGCAGGCGTTGGCTACACCTTC.

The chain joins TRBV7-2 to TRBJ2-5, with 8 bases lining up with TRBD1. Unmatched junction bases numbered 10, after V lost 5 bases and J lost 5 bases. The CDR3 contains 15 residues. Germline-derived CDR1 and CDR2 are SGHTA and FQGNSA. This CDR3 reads CASSADRGRTETQYF. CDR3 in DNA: TGTGCCAGCAGCGCTGACAGGGGCCGGACGGAGACCCAGTACTTC.

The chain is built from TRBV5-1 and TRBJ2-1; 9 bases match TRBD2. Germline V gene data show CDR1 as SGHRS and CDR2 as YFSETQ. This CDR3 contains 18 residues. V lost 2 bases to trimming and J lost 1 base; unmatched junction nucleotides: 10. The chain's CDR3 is CASSFQASGTTSYNEQFF. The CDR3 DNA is TGCGCCAGCAGCTTCCAGGCTAGCGGGACCACTTCCTACAATGAGCAGTTCTTC. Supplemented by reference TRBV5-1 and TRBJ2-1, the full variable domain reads KAGVTQTPRYLIKTRGQQVTLSCSPISGHRSVSWYQQTPGQGLQFLFEYFSETQRNKGNFPGRFSGRQFSNSRSEMNVSTLELGDSALYLCASSFQASGTTSYNEQFFGPGTRLTVL.